Below, one T cell receptor beta chain is given with its context. No antigen is known for it. The data are from a study of T cells in localized non-small cell lung cancer. Data came from immunoSEQ multiplex PCR; TCRdb stores just in-frame clones and leaves some out. The data hold about 25,000 clones, with around 88% observed a single time. Germline values: CDR1 SGHDN, CDR2 FVKESK. The CDR3 runs to 17 residues. The trim removed 4 bases at V and 1 base at J, leaving 10 bases unmatched. Study conclusions and caveats: Increased T cell density in blood showed an association with longer overall survival. Uninvolved nearby lung showed the greatest T cell clonality, exceeding that found in tumor. Median approximately 58 top-100 tumor clones were shared with paired adjacent lung. Multi-region tumor sequencing was not done, so intratumor heterogeneity could not be excluded.

The chain links TRBV14 to TRBJ2-4, with 7 bases lining up with TRBD2. The sequencing used peripheral blood mononuclear cells, collected before any cancer treatment. The receptor was derived from a woman aged 35-75 years with stage III lung adenocarcinoma. In DNA, the CDR3 is TGTGCCAGCAGCCCGGGGGGAAGGAATTCGGCCAAAAACATTCAGTACTTC. This translates into CASSPGGRNSAKNIQYF.